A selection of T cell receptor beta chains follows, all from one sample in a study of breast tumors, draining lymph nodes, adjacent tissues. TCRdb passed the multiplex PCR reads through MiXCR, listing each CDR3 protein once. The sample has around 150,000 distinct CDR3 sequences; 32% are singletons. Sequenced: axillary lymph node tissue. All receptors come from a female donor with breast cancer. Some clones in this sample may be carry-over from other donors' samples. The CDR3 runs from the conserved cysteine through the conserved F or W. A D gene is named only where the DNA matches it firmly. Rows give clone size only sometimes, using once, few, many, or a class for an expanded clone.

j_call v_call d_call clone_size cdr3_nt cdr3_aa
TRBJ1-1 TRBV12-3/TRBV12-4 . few TGTGCCAGCAGACGAGACAGAAGGAACACTGAAGCTTTCTTT CASRRDRRNTEAFF
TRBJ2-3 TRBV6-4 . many TGTGCCCGACTACTCGCGGGCCCGCGGGTCGGGGTTTCGCAGTATTTT CARLLAGPRVGVSQYF
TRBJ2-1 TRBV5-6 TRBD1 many TGTGCCAGCAGCTTGTATGGACAGGGAAACTTCGAGCAGTTCTTC CASSLYGQGNFEQFF
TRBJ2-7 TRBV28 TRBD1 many TGTGCCAGCACCCCCGGACAGGGAAGGTCCTACGAGCAGTACTTC CASTPGQGRSYEQYF
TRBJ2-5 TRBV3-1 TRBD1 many TGTGCCAGCAGCCAAAACAGGGGGCCGGGGACCCAGTACTTC CASSQNRGPGTQYF
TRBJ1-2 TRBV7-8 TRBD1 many TGTGCCAGCAGAAAACAGGGGAGAGCTAACTATGGCTACACCTTC CASRKQGRANYGYTF
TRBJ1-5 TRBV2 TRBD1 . TGTGCTAGCACCTCCTACAGGGGTAATCAGCCCCAGCATTTT CASTSYRGNQPQHF
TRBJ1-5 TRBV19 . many TGTGCCAGTAGCATGAGGGGGACGGCCCTTTCCCCGGAGCCCCAGCATTTT CASSMRGTALSPEPQHF
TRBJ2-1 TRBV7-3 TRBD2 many TGTGCCAGCAGCCCACGACTAGCCAATGAGCAGTTCTTC CASSPRLANEQFF
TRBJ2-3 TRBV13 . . TGTGCCAGCAGCTCCGTCTCAGGGGGGGGTGATACGCAGTATTTT CASSSVSGGGDTQYF
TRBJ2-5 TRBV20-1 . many TGCAGTGCTAGAGTCGAGGGGGGGAGCGAGACCCAGTACTTC CSARVEGGSETQYF
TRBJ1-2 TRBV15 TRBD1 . TGTGCCACCAGCAGAGACAGACAGGGCGGCTATGGCTACACCTTC CATSRDRQGGYGYTF
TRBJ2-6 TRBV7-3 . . TGTGCCAGCAGCTTAGCCGGGACAGGGGCCAACGTCCTGACTTTC CASSLAGTGANVLTF
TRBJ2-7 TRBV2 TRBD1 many TGTGCCAGCAGGTATCGCCTACAGGGGGCTTTGGGCGAGCAGTACTTC CASRYRLQGALGEQYF
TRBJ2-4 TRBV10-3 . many TGTGCCATCAGTGTATCAGGCGGGAATGACATTCAGTACTTC CAISVSGGNDIQYF